A selection of T cell receptor beta chains follows, all from one sample in a study of blood T cell repertoires in COVID-19. The assay was immunoSEQ multiplex PCR, and TCRdb's table has in-frame clones only and misses some. The sample includes fewer than 150,000 clones, 75% to 90% seen only once; the top ten take 3.5% to 5%. The sequenced sample consisted of PBMCs or T cells enriched from blood (not recorded which). All receptors come from a man aged 50 to 59 in a cohort exposed to, infected with or recovered from COVID-19 (not recorded which). Both conserved end residues are part of each CDR3. A D gene is named only where the DNA matches it firmly. Clone size appears in some rows only: once, few, many, or a class for an expanded clone.

CDR3nt | CDR3aa | d_gene | v_gene | abundance | j_gene
TGTGCCAGCAGCCCGGGACTAGCGGGAAGCGAGCAGTACTTC | CASSPGLAGSEQYF | TRBD2 | TRBV7-9 | . | TRBJ2-7
TGCAGCGTTGTGTGGCAGGGGAACTATGGCTACACCTTC | CSVVWQGNYGYTF | . | TRBV29-1 | . | TRBJ1-2
TGCAGCGTCGCCGGACAGACGAACACCGGGGAGCTGTTTTTT | CSVAGQTNTGELFF | . | TRBV29-1 | . | TRBJ2-2
TGTGCCAGCAGTTACTTCAGGACAAGGCCCAAAGAGACCCAGTACTTC | CASSYFRTRPKETQYF | . | TRBV6-7 | . | TRBJ2-5
TGTGCCAGCAGCCAAGCGGGTACAGATACGCAGTATTTT | CASSQAGTDTQYF | . | TRBV3-1/TRBV3-2 | . | TRBJ2-3
TGTGCCAGCAGCCTCTGGAGTAGCGGGAGATTCTACAATGAGCAGTTCTTC | CASSLWSSGRFYNEQFF | TRBD2 | TRBV9 | . | TRBJ2-1
TGCGCCAGCAGCCCGATATGGACTACTGGGGCCAACGTCCTGACTTTC | CASSPIWTTGANVLTF | . | TRBV5-1 | . | TRBJ2-6
TGCGCCAGCAGCCAAAGTAACAGGGGGGATATTACGCAGTATTTT | CASSQSNRGDITQYF | TRBD1 | TRBV4-1 | . | TRBJ2-3
TGTGCCAGCAGCTCGGACTACTACGAGCAGTACTTC | CASSSDYYEQYF | . | TRBV7-2 | . | TRBJ2-7
TGCAGTGCTACAGGGATGCGCGGCTACACCTTC | CSATGMRGYTF | . | TRBV20-1 | . | TRBJ1-2
TGTGCCTGGAGTCCAGGGTCCCAGGTTGGCTACACCTTC | CAWSPGSQVGYTF | . | TRBV30 | . | TRBJ1-2
TGTGCCAGCAGCCAAGATTTAAGGGCGGGGAACACTGAAGCTTTCTTT | CASSQDLRAGNTEAFF | . | TRBV3-1/TRBV3-2 | . | TRBJ1-1
TGTGCCAGCAGCTCACGGCCCCAGGGCGGCCACGAGCAGTACTTC | CASSSRPQGGHEQYF | . | TRBV7-9 | . | TRBJ2-7
TGTGCCAGCAGCCCTCGGGGACTAGCGGGAGGGATTTACACCGGGGAGCTGTTTTTT | CASSPRGLAGGIYTGELFF | TRBD2 | TRBV9 | . | TRBJ2-2
TGTGCCAGCAGCTTGGCGGGCGGGAGGTACACCGGGGAGCTGTTTTTT | CASSLAGGRYTGELFF | TRBD2 | TRBV5-6 | . | TRBJ2-2
TGTGCCAGCGGACCCACTAGCGGGAGATCGAACACCGGGGAGCTGTTTTTT | CASGPTSGRSNTGELFF | TRBD2 | TRBV27 | . | TRBJ2-2
TGTGCCAGCAGTTACTCGACAGACCACTATGGCTACACCTTC | CASSYSTDHYGYTF | . | TRBV6-2/TRBV6-3 | . | TRBJ1-2
TGTGCCAGCAGCCACGGGACAGGGGGCAGCGGGGAGCTGTTTTTT | CASSHGTGGSGELFF | TRBD1 | TRBV13 | . | TRBJ2-2
TGTGCCAGCACAGCGGGGGGCCCCACCGGGGAGCTGTTTTTT | CASTAGGPTGELFF | TRBD2 | TRBV2 | few | TRBJ2-2
TGTGCCAGCAGCCCGACAGGCCCCGAGCAGTTCTTC | CASSPTGPEQFF | . | TRBV7-3 | . | TRBJ2-1
TGTGCCAGCAGCTTATGGAACAGGGGGCATGGAAACACCATATATTTT | CASSLWNRGHGNTIYF | TRBD1 | TRBV13 | . | TRBJ1-3
TGTGCCAGCAGCCCCCCCGGACAGGTAGTATCTGGGGCCAACGTCCTGACTTTC | CASSPPGQVVSGANVLTF | TRBD1 | TRBV11-2 | . | TRBJ2-6
TGTGCCAGCAGTGAGGACAGGGTAAGCGCTGAAGCTTTCTTT | CASSEDRVSAEAFF | TRBD1 | TRBV6-1 | . | TRBJ1-1
TGTGCCATCAGTGAGTCGAGAAGTAACACTGAAGCTTTCTTT | CAISESRSNTEAFF | . | TRBV10-3 | . | TRBJ1-1
TGTGCCAGCAGCCCATCTAGACAGGGTATTATCCACGAGCAGTACTTC | CASSPSRQGIIHEQYF | TRBD1 | TRBV7-8 | . | TRBJ2-7
TGCGCCAGCAGTCAATCGAAACGGGAGGGCCTAGACGAGCAGTACTTC | CASSQSKREGLDEQYF | TRBD2 | TRBV23-1 | . | TRBJ2-7
TGTGCCTGGAGTGTAAAATCGGGAGGGACCTACGAGCAGTACTTC | CAWSVKSGGTYEQYF | TRBD2 | TRBV30 | . | TRBJ2-7
TGTGCCACCAGCTTCAGGGCAAACACCGGGGAGCTGTTTTTT | CATSFRANTGELFF | . | TRBV15 | . | TRBJ2-2
TGTGCCAGTAGTTTTCGGCAGGGCTCTAACTATGGCTACACCTTC | CASSFRQGSNYGYTF | . | TRBV19 | . | TRBJ1-2
TGTGCCAGCAGCGTTGGAGGGTTCGAGCAGTACTTC | CASSVGGFEQYF | . | TRBV9 | . | TRBJ2-7
TGTGCCAGCAGTTTAGACTGGGGGGAGCTGTTTTTT | CASSLDWGELFF | . | TRBV12-3/TRBV12-4 | . | TRBJ2-2
TGTGCCTGGAGATCCCGGGGGAAATCCTACGAGCAGTACTTC | CAWRSRGKSYEQYF | . | TRBV30 | . | TRBJ2-7
TGTGCCAGCAGCTTAGGCCAGGGGTCTGGATCACCCCTCCACTTT | CASSLGQGSGSPLHF | . | TRBV7-2 | . | TRBJ1-6
TGCAGCGTTGAATGGGAGCATGGGGCCAACGTCCTGACTTTC | CSVEWEHGANVLTF | . | TRBV29-1 | . | TRBJ2-6
TGTGCCAGCACCAACGGCGGGGCATACAATGAGCAGTTCTTC | CASTNGGAYNEQFF | . | TRBV28 | . | TRBJ2-1
TGTGCCAGCAGCCCACAGGGGGCCGGGAACACTGAAGCTTTCTTT | CASSPQGAGNTEAFF | TRBD1 | TRBV6-5 | . | TRBJ1-1
TGCGCCAGCAGCTTGGTGGGGAGTCCTGAAGCTTTCTTT | CASSLVGSPEAFF | . | TRBV5-1 | . | TRBJ1-1
TGTGCCAGCAGCTCGACAGGGGGTGGCACTGAAGCTTTCTTT | CASSSTGGGTEAFF | TRBD1 | TRBV7-9 | . | TRBJ1-1
TGTGCCAGTAGTATCTTAGGTCGGGCCCAGCATTTT | CASSILGRAQHF | . | TRBV19 | once | TRBJ1-5
TGTGCCAGCAGTTACGGAGATGAGACCGGGGAGCTGTTTTTT | CASSYGDETGELFF | . | TRBV6-2/TRBV6-3 | . | TRBJ2-2
TGTGCCAGCAGCTTAGCCCCTTACTACGAGCAGTACTTC | CASSLAPYYEQYF | . | TRBV7-8 | . | TRBJ2-7
TGTGCCTGGAGTGTTTGGGCAGGGGGCCCTGGAAACACCATATATTTT | CAWSVWAGGPGNTIYF | TRBD1 | TRBV30 | . | TRBJ1-3
TGTGCCAGCAGTCCGACTGCCTTCTATGGCTACACCTTC | CASSPTAFYGYTF | . | TRBV28 | . | TRBJ1-2
TGTGCCAGCAGTTTGGATCGGGGTCTAACGGCCGGGGAGCTGTTTTTT | CASSLDRGLTAGELFF | . | TRBV27 | . | TRBJ2-2
TGCGCCAGCAGCTCCTTGACTGGAGAGACCCAGTACTTC | CASSSLTGETQYF | . | TRBV5-1 | . | TRBJ2-5
TGCGCCAGCAGCAGCATGACTAGCGGCACAGATACGCAGTATTTT | CASSSMTSGTDTQYF | TRBD2 | TRBV5-1 | . | TRBJ2-3
TGCGCCAGCAGCTTGGGGGGCCAGCATACCGAGACCCAGTACTTC | CASSLGGQHTETQYF | . | TRBV5-1 | . | TRBJ2-5
TGCGCCAGCAGCTTGGGGACGACAGAACCCCAAGAGACCCAGTACTTC | CASSLGTTEPQETQYF | . | TRBV5-1 | . | TRBJ2-5
TGCGCCAGCAGTCAGCGGGACAGCTCCTACGAGCAGTACTTC | CASSQRDSSYEQYF | . | TRBV23-1 | . | TRBJ2-7